This TCR beta chain came from a study of glioma-infiltrating T cells. Study-level results: Above-expected tissue-blood divergence occurred in all gliomas, most in low-grade ones. Very few CDR3 sequences were shared between tissue and blood.

Details on this clonotype: Its cognate antigen is unknown.

The germline gives CDR1 DFQATT, CDR2 SNEGSKA (reference sequence). This CDR3 contains 14 residues. V lost 6 bases and J lost 8; bases outside the gene matches: 11. TCR alpha and beta CDR3 regions were amplified from RNA using iRepertoire nested multiplex PCR. Input was roughly 100-450 ng of tissue mRNA or PBMC total RNA. One entry per CDR3 protein results from TCRdb running MiXCR on the multiplex PCR reads. The data show around 190,000 distinct CDR3 sequences, with 32% seen just once and 20% held by the top ten. Sequencing was carried out using glioma tissue, nonneoplastic brain tissue, or PBMCs (not recorded which). The chain recombines TRBV20-1 with TRBJ2-1; 9 bases align to TRBD1. The sequence derives from a human donor with low-grade glioma or glioblastoma, undergoing nonglioma brain surgery, or in good health (not recorded which). CDR3 sequence reads: CSAIPGQGIYEQFF. CDR3 sequence (DNA): TGCAGTGCCATACCGGGACAGGGAATATATGAGCAGTTCTTC.